This T cell receptor beta chain stems from a study of tumor-infiltrating lymphocytes in primary liver carcinoma. A primer matching the constant region was used to make TCR beta cDNA from 500 to 650 ng of total RNA. Three-round nested multiplex PCR performed with slightly modified ARM-PCR produced the TCR beta libraries. PCR rounds one and two used TRBV1-TRBV30 forward primers with a C-beta reverse primer for around 9 cycles each. TCRdb recomputed calls from the multiplex PCR reads with MiXCR, one row per CDR3 protein. In the table there are roughly 80,000 distinct CDR3 sequences, around 70% of which are singletons. The CDR3 spans 15 residues. Trimming cost V 7 bases and J 6 bases, with 21 bases left between them. From germline, CDR1 is MDHEN and CDR2 SYDVKM. Co-extracting RNA and DNA was done with roughly 17-31 mg of unsorted bulk tissue as input. Patients in the cohort were treatment-naive and living with chronic HBV infection.

With regard to this clonotype: Being one base from a much bigger clone, this may be a read error.

J is TRBJ1-2 and V is TRBV28, with D perhaps TRBD1 (6 bases). Sequencing was performed on liver tumor tissue from sampling region 1. Subset noted: tumor region T1, superior pole. This clonotype was obtained from a man aged 35 to 55 with primary liver carcinoma and hepatitis B virus infection. CDR3 amino acids: CASTFGDTGLDGYTF. CDR3 in DNA: TGTGCCAGCACTTTTGGGGATACAGGGTTAGATGGCTACACCTTC.